The rows below give T cell receptor beta chains drawn from one sample of a study of early T cells in non-severe SARS-CoV-2 infection. TCRdb reprocessed the 5' RACE reads via MiXCR and lists one record per CDR3 protein. The sample includes over 45,000 distinct CDR3 sequences, under 8% of them seen just once. Source: whole blood, taken at baseline. These receptors were obtained from an adult who was a healthcare worker with PCR-confirmed SARS-CoV-2 infection or an uninfected control (not recorded which). Both conserved end residues are part of each CDR3. The order of the fields is D gene, clone size, V gene, J gene, CDR3 protein, CDR3 DNA. The D gene is left open where the match is weak. Not every row has a clone size; where given, it reads once, few, many or a size class.

D gene: -; clone size: few; V gene: TRBV7-8; J gene: TRBJ1-1; CDR3 protein: CASSYYSGETEAFF; CDR3 DNA: TGTGCCAGCAGCTATTACTCAGGAGAAACTGAAGCTTTCTTT
D gene: -; clone size: -; V gene: TRBV20-1; J gene: TRBJ2-3; CDR3 protein: CSAGGIDTQYF; CDR3 DNA: TGCAGTGCAGGAGGGATAGATACGCAGTATTTT
D gene: TRBD1; clone size: -; V gene: TRBV7-2; J gene: TRBJ2-2; CDR3 protein: CASSLGRTGNLVGELFF; CDR3 DNA: TGTGCCAGCAGCCTAGGGCGGACAGGGAATTTGGTCGGGGAGCTGTTTTTT
D gene: -; clone size: many; V gene: TRBV11-2; J gene: TRBJ2-3; CDR3 protein: CASSLGDTQYF; CDR3 DNA: TGTGCCAGCAGCTTAGGAGATACGCAGTATTTT
D gene: -; clone size: many; V gene: TRBV20-1; J gene: TRBJ2-3; CDR3 protein: CSARQGGFTDTQYF; CDR3 DNA: TGCAGTGCTAGACAGGGGGGCTTCACAGATACGCAGTATTTT
D gene: -; clone size: few; V gene: TRBV7-2; J gene: TRBJ2-7; CDR3 protein: CASSFSTGPQYF; CDR3 DNA: TGTGCCAGCAGCTTCTCAACAGGTCCGCAGTACTTC
D gene: -; clone size: many; V gene: TRBV29-1; J gene: TRBJ1-1; CDR3 protein: CSVSSGTGAFF; CDR3 DNA: TGCAGCGTCTCCTCAGGGACTGGAGCTTTCTTT
D gene: -; clone size: -; V gene: TRBV5-1; J gene: TRBJ1-2; CDR3 protein: CASSFGVGSYGYTF; CDR3 DNA: TGCGCCAGCAGCTTCGGCGTCGGCAGCTATGGCTACACCTTC
D gene: -; clone size: -; V gene: TRBV27; J gene: TRBJ2-5; CDR3 protein: CASSRAGTPTQETQYF; CDR3 DNA: TGTGCCAGCAGTCGGGCCGGGACACCGACCCAAGAGACCCAGTACTTC
D gene: TRBD2; clone size: many; V gene: TRBV7-9; J gene: TRBJ2-3; CDR3 protein: CAIPTSGESDTQYF; CDR3 DNA: TGTGCCATCCCGACTAGCGGGGAGTCAGATACGCAGTATTTT
D gene: TRBD2; clone size: many; V gene: TRBV24-1; J gene: TRBJ2-1; CDR3 protein: CATSDSGVDYNEQFF; CDR3 DNA: TGTGCCACCAGTGATAGCGGGGTTGACTACAATGAGCAGTTCTTC
D gene: -; clone size: many; V gene: TRBV29-1; J gene: TRBJ2-1; CDR3 protein: CSARDFFRTNEQFF; CDR3 DNA: TGCAGCGCACGGGATTTCTTTCGGACGAATGAGCAGTTCTTC
D gene: TRBD2; clone size: few; V gene: TRBV19; J gene: TRBJ2-3; CDR3 protein: CASAGGGRTDTQYF; CDR3 DNA: TGTGCCAGCGCAGGCGGGGGACGCACAGATACGCAGTATTTT
D gene: TRBD1; clone size: few; V gene: TRBV4-3; J gene: TRBJ1-5; CDR3 protein: CASSPPDRGPNQPQHF; CDR3 DNA: TGCGCCAGCAGCCCCCCTGACAGGGGACCGAATCAGCCCCAGCATTTC
D gene: -; clone size: few; V gene: TRBV23-1; J gene: TRBJ2-7; CDR3 protein: CASSQARDSYEQYF; CDR3 DNA: TGCGCCAGCAGTCAGGCCAGGGACTCCTACGAGCAGTACTTC
D gene: -; clone size: few; V gene: TRBV4-3; J gene: TRBJ1-2; CDR3 protein: CASSQDRRGSNYGYTF; CDR3 DNA: TGCGCCAGCAGCCAAGACCGACGGGGCAGTAACTATGGCTACACCTTC
D gene: -; clone size: many; V gene: TRBV6-2/TRBV6-3; J gene: TRBJ1-2; CDR3 protein: CASSLGEHGYTF; CDR3 DNA: TGTGCCAGCTCATTGGGCGAACATGGCTACACCTTC
D gene: -; clone size: many; V gene: TRBV6-5; J gene: TRBJ1-2; CDR3 protein: CASIDPSSGGYTF; CDR3 DNA: TGTGCCAGCATTGACCCTTCTTCGGGCGGCTACACCTTC
D gene: -; clone size: many; V gene: TRBV5-1; J gene: TRBJ2-2; CDR3 protein: CASHSVWTGELFF; CDR3 DNA: TGCGCCAGCCACAGTGTCTGGACCGGGGAGCTGTTTTTT
D gene: -; clone size: many; V gene: TRBV29-1; J gene: TRBJ1-2; CDR3 protein: CSVGTINYGYTF; CDR3 DNA: TGCAGCGTTGGGACGATTAACTATGGCTACACCTTC
D gene: -; clone size: many; V gene: TRBV6-5; J gene: TRBJ1-1; CDR3 protein: CASSYQTLNTEAFF; CDR3 DNA: TGTGCCAGCAGTTACCAGACCCTGAACACTGAAGCTTTCTTT
D gene: TRBD1; clone size: many; V gene: TRBV6-1; J gene: TRBJ2-2; CDR3 protein: CASSVKGALLVTGELFF; CDR3 DNA: TGTGCCAGCAGTGTCAAGGGGGCCCTATTAGTCACCGGGGAGCTGTTTTTT
D gene: -; clone size: few; V gene: TRBV29-1; J gene: TRBJ1-1; CDR3 protein: CSVTQRNTEAFF; CDR3 DNA: TGCAGCGTAACACAGAGGAACACTGAAGCTTTCTTT
D gene: TRBD1; clone size: -; V gene: TRBV6-2/TRBV6-3; J gene: TRBJ2-5; CDR3 protein: CASSHGQGKRETQYF; CDR3 DNA: TGTGCCAGCAGCCATGGACAGGGAAAGCGAGAGACCCAGTACTTC
D gene: -; clone size: -; V gene: TRBV30; J gene: TRBJ2-7; CDR3 protein: CAWSVLGTSYEQYF; CDR3 DNA: TGTGCCTGGAGTGTACTGGGCACTTCCTACGAGCAGTACTTC
D gene: TRBD1; clone size: few; V gene: TRBV6-5; J gene: TRBJ2-6; CDR3 protein: CASSSTDRGLSGANVLTF; CDR3 DNA: TGTGCCAGCAGCTCGACGGACAGGGGACTTTCTGGGGCCAACGTCCTGACTTTC
D gene: TRBD1; clone size: many; V gene: TRBV4-3; J gene: TRBJ2-5; CDR3 protein: CASSQDLRQGQETQYF; CDR3 DNA: TGCGCCAGCAGCCAAGACCTCCGACAGGGCCAAGAGACCCAGTACTTC
D gene: -; clone size: many; V gene: TRBV12-3/TRBV12-4; J gene: TRBJ2-3; CDR3 protein: CASSLDLSPDTQYF; CDR3 DNA: TGTGCCAGCAGTTTAGACTTGTCCCCCGATACGCAGTATTTT
D gene: -; clone size: -; V gene: TRBV19; J gene: TRBJ1-6; CDR3 protein: CASTAIRGTLHF; CDR3 DNA: TGTGCCAGTACCGCTATCAGGGGAACCCTCCACTTT
D gene: -; clone size: many; V gene: TRBV7-6; J gene: TRBJ2-7; CDR3 protein: CASSLRDGAYEQYF; CDR3 DNA: TGTGCCAGCAGCTTACGGGACGGAGCCTACGAGCAGTACTTC
D gene: TRBD1; clone size: many; V gene: TRBV11-3; J gene: TRBJ1-1; CDR3 protein: CASSFGTGYTEAFF; CDR3 DNA: TGTGCCAGCAGCTTCGGGACAGGATACACTGAAGCTTTCTTT
D gene: -; clone size: -; V gene: TRBV20-1; J gene: TRBJ2-3; CDR3 protein: CSARAPGQYTNTQYF; CDR3 DNA: TGCAGTGCTAGAGCACCGGGACAATACACAAATACGCAGTATTTT
D gene: -; clone size: -; V gene: TRBV4-3; J gene: TRBJ2-1; CDR3 protein: CASSQDWGLLNEQFF; CDR3 DNA: TGCGCCAGCAGCCAAGATTGGGGACTGCTCAATGAGCAGTTCTTC
D gene: -; clone size: -; V gene: TRBV7-9; J gene: TRBJ2-3; CDR3 protein: CASRRDSLTQYF; CDR3 DNA: TGTGCCAGCAGGCGGGACAGCCTTACGCAGTATTTT
D gene: TRBD2; clone size: many; V gene: TRBV4-2; J gene: TRBJ2-1; CDR3 protein: CASSQEPLAGIPNEQFF; CDR3 DNA: TGTGCCAGCAGCCAAGAGCCTCTAGCGGGGATCCCCAATGAGCAGTTCTTC
D gene: TRBD2; clone size: few; V gene: TRBV20-1; J gene: TRBJ2-3; CDR3 protein: CSARDSLAGVTDTQYF; CDR3 DNA: TGCAGTGCTAGAGACTCCCTAGCGGGGGTCACAGATACGCAGTATTTT
D gene: TRBD1; clone size: -; V gene: TRBV20-1; J gene: TRBJ1-3; CDR3 protein: CSADDRGGNTIYF; CDR3 DNA: TGCAGTGCTGACGACAGGGGTGGAAACACCATATATTTT
D gene: TRBD2; clone size: many; V gene: TRBV7-9; J gene: TRBJ2-3; CDR3 protein: CASSESGGGTDTQYF; CDR3 DNA: TGTGCCAGCAGCGAGAGCGGGGGTGGGACAGATACGCAGTATTTT
D gene: -; clone size: many; V gene: TRBV4-3; J gene: TRBJ2-5; CDR3 protein: CASSQDATFTHQYF; CDR3 DNA: TGCGCCAGCAGCCAAGATGCAACTTTCACGCACCAGTACTTC
D gene: -; clone size: few; V gene: TRBV20-1; J gene: TRBJ2-3; CDR3 protein: CSARDQGADTQYF; CDR3 DNA: TGCAGTGCTAGAGACCAGGGCGCAGATACGCAGTATTTT
D gene: -; clone size: few; V gene: TRBV29-1; J gene: TRBJ1-3; CDR3 protein: CSVEYGSGNTIYF; CDR3 DNA: TGCAGCGTCGAATACGGCTCTGGAAACACCATATATTTT
D gene: -; clone size: many; V gene: TRBV12-3/TRBV12-4; J gene: TRBJ1-6; CDR3 protein: CASSPLEQSRSPLHF; CDR3 DNA: TGTGCCAGCAGTCCTCTCGAACAATCGCGTTCACCCCTCCACTTT
D gene: -; clone size: many; V gene: TRBV28; J gene: TRBJ2-7; CDR3 protein: CASTNIAAENYEQYF; CDR3 DNA: TGTGCCAGCACGAATATAGCCGCAGAAAACTACGAGCAGTACTTC
D gene: -; clone size: -; V gene: TRBV28; J gene: TRBJ2-7; CDR3 protein: CASSETGGIHEQYF; CDR3 DNA: TGTGCCAGCAGTGAAACTGGGGGGATCCACGAGCAGTACTTC
D gene: -; clone size: many; V gene: TRBV28; J gene: TRBJ2-5; CDR3 protein: CASSPSETQYF; CDR3 DNA: TGTGCCAGCAGTCCCTCCGAGACCCAGTACTTC
D gene: TRBD1; clone size: -; V gene: TRBV11-2; J gene: TRBJ1-6; CDR3 protein: CASSLSGTGYSPLHF; CDR3 DNA: TGTGCCAGCAGCTTATCCGGGACAGGTTATTCACCCCTCCACTTT